The 8 T cell receptor beta chains given below trace back to one sample, sequenced in a study of T cell responses to AZD1222 COVID-19 vaccine. This table comes from immunoSEQ multiplex PCR, and its TCRdb copy is limited to in-frame clones, with some not included. The sample shows hundreds of thousands of clones, roughly 91% of them seen only once. The starting material was peripheral blood, obtained on day 0 of MenACWY control vaccination. The receptor set was obtained from an adult in good health.

In DNA form, the CDR3 reads TGTGCCAGCTCACCACGGCTAGCGGGGAGCACAGATACGCAGTATTTT. Its protein product is CASSPRLAGSTDTQYF. This chain uses TRBV18 with TRBJ2-3, with TRBD2 matching over 9 bases. CDR3 size: 16 residues. CDR1 and CDR2 from the germline V gene are KGHSH and LQKENI. Losses at the gene ends were 1 base for V and 0 bases for J; bases not matched to a gene: 2.

The chain recombines TRBV19 with TRBJ2-2, with D possibly matching TRBD1 (7 bases). Germline-derived CDR1 and CDR2 are LNHDA and SQIVND (reference sequence). Trimming cost V 6 bases and J 3 bases, with 14 bases left between them. CDR3 size: 15 residues. The CDR3 sequence: CASSRGEWDTGELFF. CDR3 in DNA: TGTGCCAGTAGCAGGGGGGAATGGGACACCGGGGAGCTGTTTTTT. Combining the CDR3 with reference TRBV19 and TRBJ2-2 gives the whole variable domain DGGITQSPKYLFRKEGQNVTLSCEQNLNHDAMYWYRQDPGQGLRLIYYSQIVNDFQKGDIAEGYSVSREKKESFPLTVTSAQKNPTAFYLCASSRGEWDTGELFFGEGSRLTVL.

The genes are TRBV6-2 or TRBV6-3 and TRBJ1-5; D is uncertain. Germline V gene lookup returns CDR1 MNHEY and CDR2 SVGEGT. V dropped 2 bases and J dropped 1 base, with 9 bases sitting between them. The CDR3 is 15 residues long. The CDR3 DNA follows: TGTGCCAGCAGTTACGGGATTTTGAGCAATCAGCCCCAGCATTTT. Translation gives CASSYGILSNQPQHF.

The V gene is TRBV6-5, the J gene TRBJ2-6, with a weak D call TRBD2 (5 bases). There are 14 residues in the CDR3. Trimming took off 7 bases at V and 2 bases at J, with 9 bases between the two ends. Looked up from germline, CDR1 is MNHEY and CDR2 is SVGAGI. The CDR3 reads CASTREAGANVLTF. CDR3 sequence (DNA): TGTGCCAGCACCCGGGAAGCTGGGGCCAACGTCCTGACTTTC.

V gene TRBV4-2 combines with J gene TRBJ2-3; D unresolved. The ends were cut back, 0 bases at V and 7 bases at J, with 8 bases in the middle. The CDR3 sequence is 13 residues long. The V gene's germline CDR1 is LGHNA and CDR2 YNFKEQ. The CDR3 DNA follows: TGTGCCAGCAGCCAAGAGAGAAGGTATACGCAGTATTTT. Translated, it gives CASSQERRYTQYF.

The chain employs TRBV5-4 and TRBJ2-7; D may match TRBD1 or TRBD2 (6 bases each). Trimming left V 4 bases short and J 0 bases short, with 17 bases between. CDR3 length equals 16 residues. Germline CDR1 reads SGHNT; CDR2 reads YYREEE (reference sequence). The DNA for the CDR3 is TGTGCCAGCAGCCCCCTGGGCGGGGACACCTCCTACGAGCAGTACTTC. It is translated as CASSPLGGDTSYEQYF.

The rearrangement links TRBV7-2 to TRBJ1-1; the D is unclear. Germline V gene sequence: CDR1 SGHTA, CDR2 FQGNSA. Trimming took 0 bases from V and 1 from J, leaving 12 bases between them. This CDR3 spans 16 amino acids. The CDR3 region has the DNA TGTGCCAGCAGCTTAGCGGGGTCCGTAAGGAACACTGAAGCTTTCTTT. Translated: CASSLAGSVRNTEAFF.

This chain joins TRBV4-2 and TRBJ1-1; possibly TRBD1 for D (5 bases). Between the trimmed V and J ends, which lost 3 bases and 5 bases, there was a span of 13 bases. The CDR3 totals 14 residues. Germline V gene lookup returns CDR1 LGHNA and CDR2 YNFKEQ. Here the CDR3 reads CASSQGRGGTEAFF. DNA for the CDR3: TGTGCCAGCAGCCAGGGGCGGGGGGGGACTGAAGCTTTCTTT.